Many counts were recorded for the clone carrying this TCR beta chain. Time point here: after trial treatment. Treatment in this sample: LDRT plus nivolumab, ipilimumab, low-dose cyclophosphamide and aspirin (RACIN trial). Along with nivolumab and ipilimumab, donors received aspirin, low-dose cyclophosphamide and low-dose radiotherapy. The sample belongs to a study of low-dose radiotherapy and immunotherapy resistance in tumors. As for the study in general: Cohort 2 patients were irradiated with 1 Gy every two weeks, reaching 13 Gy over 26 weeks. Patients received cyclophosphamide 200 mg/m2 intravenously every two weeks, the day before radiation-immunotherapy.

Both a constant-region primer and a V-primer adapter served to amplify TCRs across roughly 22 PCR cycles. TCRdb passed the reads through MiXCR, listing each CDR3 protein once. The data contain approximately 52,000 distinct CDR3 sequences, 33% of them singletons. This sample comprised PBMCs, obtained after low-dose radiotherapy plus immunotherapy. The sequence was obtained from a male donor with rectosigmoid adenocarcinoma.

CDR3 bases: TGTGCCAGCAGGGACAGGGGGCAATTTCTCGAGCAGTACTTC. This encodes CASRDRGQFLEQYF. The rearrangement links TRBV12-3 or TRBV12-4 to TRBJ2-7, with 11 bases that match TRBD1. The ends lost 6 bases at V and 6 bases at J; junction bases unmatched: 7. This CDR3 comprises 14 residues.